Presented here are 32 T cell receptor beta chains from one specimen sequenced in a study of regulatory T cells in long-lasting Graves disease. Time point noted: newly diagnosed GD, antithyroid drugs for less than 3 months. The TCR library was made from RNA extracted from PBMCs. In building TCR beta libraries, iRepertoire HTBI primers were used together with Arm-PCR of CDR3 regions. TCRdb used MiXCR to reprocess the multiplex PCR reads, holding one entry per CDR3 protein. The repertoire holds about 400,000 distinct CDR3 sequences, with around 15% as singletons. Sequenced material: peripheral blood mononuclear cells (PBMCs), taken at new diagnosis, from a patient treated with antithyroid drugs. These receptors were collected from a female donor with Graves disease.

Ten or more counts support this clonotype. This chain links TRBV20-1 with TRBJ2-5; D possibly uses TRBD1 or TRBD2 (5 bases each). Per germline, CDR1 DFQATT and CDR2 SNEGSKA (reference sequence). CDR3 length: 17 amino acids. The V gene lost 2 bases and the J gene lost 4 bases, with 23 bases spanning the gap. DNA of the CDR3: TGCAGTGCTAGAACCGGCCCCGGGACCCCGAAGAGAGAGACCCAGTACTTC. It translates to CSARTGPGTPKRETQYF.

The J gene is TRBJ2-7, the V gene TRBV10-3, with unresolved D. CDR1 is ENHRY, CDR2 SYGVKD, per germline. The CDR3 contains 14 residues. Between the trimmed V and J ends, which lost 0 bases and 0 bases, there was a span of 6 bases. The CDR3 here is CAISESSTSYEQYF. The CDR3 DNA is TGTGCCATCAGTGAGTCCAGCACCTCCTACGAGCAGTACTTC.

This clonotype has a count of ten or more. The chain couples TRBV20-1 to TRBJ2-3, with TRBD1 identical over 10 bases. V lost 5 bases to trimming and J lost 0 bases; unmatched junction nucleotides: 8. The CDR3 covers 16 residues. In germline, CDR1 is DFQATT, CDR2 SNEGSKA (reference sequence). CDR3 amino acids: CSASHRDRGSTDTQYF. The CDR3 DNA reads TGCAGTGCTTCGCACCGGGACAGGGGAAGCACAGATACGCAGTATTTT.

Ten or more counts support this clonotype. This chain uses TRBV7-9 with TRBJ2-2; D remains unclear. With 8 bases removed from V and 9 bases from J, the gap between germline ends came to 13 bases. Germline V gene sequence: CDR1 SEHNR, CDR2 FQNEAQ (reference sequence). The CDR3 has 12 residues. For the CDR3, the DNA is TGTGCCAGCGGCCCTCATCAGAGGGAGCTGTTTTTT. It translates to CASGPHQRELFF.

The rearrangement uses TRBV4-1 and TRBJ2-1, with 13 nucleotides matching TRBD2. V lost 4 bases, J lost 8 bases, and 8 bases stayed unmatched. The CDR3 spans 16 residues. CDR1 and CDR2 from the germline V gene are MGHRA and YSYEKL. The CDR3, as DNA: TGCGCCAGCAGCCTATGGACTAGCGGGAGTTTAGATGAGCAGTTCTTC. It is translated as CASSLWTSGSLDEQFF.

This clonotype has a count of ten or more. CDR3 DNA sequence: TGTGCCAGCAGTTCCCCTAGCGAATACACAGATACGCAGTATTTT. Its protein is CASSSPSEYTDTQYF. This rearrangement joins TRBV27 to TRBJ2-3, with TRBD2 as a possible D gene (6 bases). Germline CDR1 reads MNHEY; CDR2 reads SMNVEV (reference sequence). Trimming stripped 4 bases from V and 2 bases from J, with 13 bases between. The CDR3 totals 15 residues.

This chain uses TRBV29-1 with TRBJ1-1; no clear D. This CDR3 has 12 residues. Deletions cut 3 bases from V and 0 bases from J, with 5 bases between. Germline CDR1 reads SQVTM; CDR2 reads ANQGSEA. DNA of the CDR3: TGCAGCGTTGACATCATGAACACTGAAGCTTTCTTT. This sequence encodes CSVDIMNTEAFF.

This clonotype showed up just a few times. This chain uses TRBV28 with TRBJ2-1; D is ambiguous. This CDR3 contains 15 residues. Trimming removed 3 bases from V and 6 bases from J, with 15 bases in between. Per the germline V gene, CDR1 is MDHEN and CDR2 is SYDVKM. The CDR3: CASSFGHTAGNEQFF. In nucleotides, the CDR3 is TGTGCCAGCAGTTTTGGCCACACCGCAGGCAATGAGCAGTTCTTC.

This clonotype was seen repeatedly, ten times or more. CDR3 in amino acids: CASSWTGDGYTF. The CDR3 DNA sequence: TGTGCCAGCAGTTGGACAGGGGATGGCTACACCTTC. The chain carries TRBV28 and TRBJ1-2; TRBD1 matches at 9 bases. CDR1 MDHEN and CDR2 SYDVKM come from the germline V gene. The CDR3 loop spans 12 amino acids. Losses at the gene ends were 4 bases for V and 6 bases for J; bases not matched to a gene: 0.

The chain carries TRBV19 and TRBJ1-1; D gene uncertain. Germline CDR1 reads LNHDA; CDR2 reads SQIVND (reference sequence). The V and J ends lost 7 bases and 0 bases respectively, with 6 bases between them. CDR3 length equals 12 residues. This CDR3 reads CASTIMNTEAFF. CDR3 DNA: TGTGCCAGTACCATTATGAACACTGAAGCTTTCTTT.

Comments on this clonotype: One junction end does not reproduce the germline sequence, and a read error may be involved. This rearrangement joins TRBV5-5 to TRBJ2-3, with 11 bases lining up with TRBD1. The CDR3 is 15 amino acids. Germline V lookup: CDR1 SGHKS, CDR2 YYEKEE (reference sequence). CDR3 DNA: TGTGCCAGCAGCGGACGGACAGGGGGCACAGATGCGCAGTATTTT. Protein product: CASSGRTGGTDAQYF.

A few counts support this clonotype. The chain joins TRBV6-1 to TRBJ2-5; 7 bases are shared with TRBD2. The CDR3 runs to 12 residues. Germline lookup yields CDR1 MNHNS and CDR2 SASEGT. With 7 bases clipped from V and 5 bases from J, the junction kept 4 bases outside the gene matches. The CDR3 spells CASIGGWETQYF. In nucleotides, the CDR3 is TGTGCCAGCATCGGGGGGTGGGAGACCCAGTACTTC.

This clonotype was counted only a few times. A much larger clone is a single base away; this may be a read error. The gene calls are TRBV12-3 or TRBV12-4 and TRBJ1-4; D gene uncertain. Between the trimmed V and J ends, which lost 6 bases and 8 bases, there was a span of 10 bases. The CDR3 runs to 12 residues. CDR3 sequence reads: CASSRLTEKLFF. CDR3 DNA: TGTGCCAGCAGCCGCCTTACCGAAAAACTGTTTTTT.

In its sample, this clonotype was seen many times. The gene calls are TRBV10-3 and TRBJ2-3, with unresolved D. V lost 0 bases and J lost 6, with 13 bases in between. Germline CDR1 ENHRY, CDR2 SYGVKD. The CDR3 has 15 amino acids. The CDR3 DNA reads TGTGCCATCAGTGAGTCGCAGCGAAAGGCCGATACGCAGTATTTT. Amino acid sequence: CAISESQRKADTQYF.

To note about this clonotype: A far larger clone is one base from this, pointing to a likely read error. This sequence joins TRBV11-3 and TRBJ2-3, with 7 bases that match TRBD2. The V and J ends lost 2 bases and 1 base, in that order; junction bases with no gene match: 6. Germline-derived CDR1 and CDR2 are SGHNT and YENEEA. The CDR3 covers 16 residues. CDR3 loop: CASSLFERDGTDTQYF. As DNA, the CDR3 is TGTGCCAGCAGCTTATTCGAGCGGGACGGCACAGATACGCAGTATTTT.

To note about this clonotype: A far larger clone is off by one base, so a read error is likely. The chain joins TRBV7-2 to TRBJ1-1; D ambiguous. This CDR3 is built from 14 residues. Germline V gene data show CDR1 as SGHTA and CDR2 as FQGNSA. CDR3 DNA sequence: TGTGCCTGCAGTGACCGAAGCGGGAACACTGAAGCTTTCTTT. It specifies CACSDRSGNTEAFF.

This clonotype was observed a few times. The V gene is TRBV19, the J gene TRBJ1-5; D is perhaps TRBD1 (5 bases). The V end lost 4 bases, the J end lost 3 bases, and 16 bases lay between the germline ends. This CDR3 comprises 16 residues. CDR1 LNHDA and CDR2 SQIVND come from the germline V gene (reference sequence). CDR3 coding DNA: TGTGCCAGTAGTACGATACCCCGACAGTACAATCAGCCCCAGCATTTT. Its translation is CASSTIPRQYNQPQHF.

Many counts were recorded for this clonotype. The V gene is TRBV7-2, the J gene TRBJ2-4; a weak D match, TRBD2 (6 bases). CDR1 SGHTA and CDR2 FQGNSA come from the germline V gene. Trimming took 2 bases from V and 0 from J, leaving 11 bases between them. This CDR3 region has 16 residues. The CDR3 loop reads CASSLYGSVAKNIQYF. DNA of the CDR3: TGTGCCAGCAGCTTATACGGGAGTGTAGCCAAAAACATTCAGTACTTC. The whole variable domain, filled in from reference TRBV7-2 and TRBJ2-4, reads GAGVSQSPSNKVTEKGKDVELRCDPISGHTALYWYRQSLGQGLEFLIYFQGNSAPDKSGLPSDRFSAERTGGSVSTLTIQRTQQEDSAVYLCASSLYGSVAKNIQYFGAGTRLSVL.

There are many counts of this clonotype. The chain has TRBV5-1 and TRBJ2-5; D uncertain. Germline V gene sequence: CDR1 SGHRS, CDR2 YFSETQ. The ends were cut back, 5 bases at V and 1 base at J, with 12 bases in the middle. The CDR3 totals 14 residues. The CDR3 sequence is CASRERRIQETQYF. The CDR3 DNA reads as TGCGCCAGCAGGGAAAGAAGGATCCAAGAGACCCAGTACTTC.

The rearrangement uses TRBV29-1 and TRBJ2-2; 10 nucleotides line up with TRBD1. CDR1 and CDR2 from the germline V gene are SQVTM and ANQGSEA. The J segment lost 6 bases and the V segment lost 7 bases, leaving 8 bases of the junction unmatched. The CDR3 runs 14 residues. In nucleotides, the CDR3 is TGCAGCGCTTATACCGGGACAGGGGCCGGGGAGCTGTTTTTT. It is translated as CSAYTGTGAGELFF.

Details on this clonotype: A far larger clone lies a single base away; this is likely a read error. This sequence joins TRBV20-1 and TRBJ2-1, with D perhaps being TRBD1 or TRBD2 (5 bases each). The CDR3 covers 12 residues. Germline CDR1 DFQATT, CDR2 SNEGSKA (reference sequence). Trimming left V 4 bases short and J 10 bases short, with 14 bases between. The CDR3 protein is CSATRVLDEQFF. DNA of the CDR3: TGCAGTGCTACCAGGGTACTAGACGAGCAGTTCTTC.

About this clonotype itself: No conserved phenylalanine or tryptophan ends this CDR3, so it is likely a read error. This chain links TRBV7-9 with TRBJ2-7, with unresolved D. Germline V gives CDR1 SEHNR, CDR2 FQNEAQ (reference sequence). The V end was cut by 6 bases, the J end by 3 bases, with 6 bases between. The CDR3 is 11 residues long. CDR3 sequence (DNA): TGTGCCAGCAGTCTTTACTACGAGCAGTACTCC. This gives the protein CASSLYYEQYS.

The table lists this clonotype with many counts. The CDR3 DNA reads as TGTGCCAGCAGCTTACCTAGCGGCTATGAGCAGTTCTTC. This codes for CASSLPSGYEQFF. V and J are TRBV5-4 and TRBJ2-1; 7 bases align to TRBD2. V was clipped by 2 bases and J by 8 bases; unmatched bases: 4. This CDR3 spans 13 amino acids. CDR1 SGHNT and CDR2 YYREEE come from the germline V gene (reference sequence).

This clonotype was counted at least ten times. The chain carries TRBV12-3 or TRBV12-4 and TRBJ1-1; D gene unclear. V was pared by 7 bases and J by 8 bases, with 17 bases between. The CDR3 is made up of 13 amino acids. The CDR3 loop reads CASTPSRTSEAFF. The CDR3, as DNA: TGTGCCAGCACGCCCTCTCGGACCTCGGAAGCTTTCTTT.

This clonotype was counted ten times or more. The chain links TRBV3-1 to TRBJ1-1; the D gene is possibly TRBD1 (5 bases). CDR1 and CDR2 (germline): LGHDT, YNNKEL (reference sequence). The CDR3 length is 13 residues. Trimming left V 7 bases short and J 0 bases short, with 9 bases between. The CDR3 spells CASKGVMNTEAFF. The CDR3 bases are TGTGCCAGCAAAGGGGTCATGAACACTGAAGCTTTCTTT. Full variable domain (outside the CDR3, taken from reference TRBV3-1 and TRBJ1-1): DTAVSQTPKYLVTQMGNDKSIKCEQNLGHDTMYWYKQDSKKFLKIMFSYNNKELIINETVPNRFSPKSPDKAHLNLHINSLELGDSAVYFCASKGVMNTEAFFGQGTRLTVV.

At least ten counts were recorded for this clonotype. This chain uses TRBV7-9 with TRBJ2-7, with 11 positions matching TRBD1. Germline CDR1 and CDR2: SEHNR and FQNEAQ (reference sequence). The CDR3 has 17 amino acids. The V and J ends lost 2 bases and 2 bases, in that order; junction bases with no gene match: 8. The CDR3 nucleotides are TGTGCCAGCAGCTTAAAGACGGGACAGGGGGACGCCTACGAGCAGTACTTC. Translated: CASSLKTGQGDAYEQYF. The complete variable domain, with remaining parts taken from reference TRBV7-9 and TRBJ2-7, reads DTGVSQNPRHKITKRGQNVTFRCDPISEHNRLYWYRQTLGQGPEFLTYFQNEAQLEKSRLLSDRFSAERPKGSFSTLEIQRTEQGDSAMYLCASSLKTGQGDAYEQYFGPGTRLTVT.

The V gene is TRBV10-3, the J gene TRBJ2-3, with D tentatively TRBD2 (6 bases). Germline assignment: CDR1 ENHRY and CDR2 SYGVKD. Trimming stripped 3 bases from V and 0 bases from J, with 16 bases between. The CDR3 spans 17 residues. CDR3 region: CAISDNGGHSSTDTQYF. DNA for the CDR3: TGTGCCATCAGTGATAACGGGGGTCATTCTAGCACAGATACGCAGTATTTT.

This clonotype has a count of ten or more. The chain joins TRBV3-1 to TRBJ1-2; TRBD1 aligns across 9 bases. CDR3 length: 15 amino acids. V lost 1 base and J lost 4; bases outside the gene matches: 4. The germline gives CDR1 LGHDT, CDR2 YNNKEL (reference sequence). CDR3 in amino acids: CASSQADRGPYGYTF. The CDR3 DNA reads TGTGCCAGCAGCCAAGCGGACAGGGGCCCCTATGGCTACACCTTC.

The chain combines TRBV27 with TRBJ2-7; 9 bases agree with TRBD1. The CDR3 length is 14 residues. The V gene's germline CDR1 is MNHEY and CDR2 SMNVEV (reference sequence). The junction had 4 bases not matched to a gene; V was cut back by 6 bases and J by 1 base. DNA of the CDR3: TGTGCCAGCAGCGGACAGGGGTGGTCCTACGAGCAGTACTTC. As protein: CASSGQGWSYEQYF.

This clonotype was counted ten times or more. The chain couples TRBV7-2 to TRBJ2-1; no definite D call. The CDR3 runs 13 residues. Germline CDR1 is SGHTA and CDR2 is FQGNSA. V was shortened by 1 base and J by 10 bases, with 11 bases between the two germline ends. This chain's CDR3 is CASSLVPQGEQFF. CDR3 bases: TGTGCCAGCAGCTTAGTACCCCAAGGGGAGCAGTTCTTC.

This clonotype was seen repeatedly, ten times or more. The rearrangement links TRBV18 to TRBJ2-5; D remains unclear. The CDR3 contains 13 residues. Germline V gene sequence: CDR1 KGHSH, CDR2 LQKENI. The V gene lost 8 bases and the J gene lost 1 base, with 11 bases spanning the gap. The CDR3 is CASSPPSQETQYF. The CDR3 DNA reads TGTGCCAGCAGTCCGCCGTCCCAAGAGACCCAGTACTTC.

In its sample, this clonotype was seen many times. The rearrangement joins TRBV7-3 to TRBJ2-2; 7 positions match TRBD1. The CDR3 is made up of 14 amino acids. Germline V gene sequence: CDR1 SGHTA, CDR2 FQGTGA. V lost 4 bases and J lost 5; bases outside the gene matches: 4. CDR3 amino acids: CASSSQGITGELFF. DNA of the CDR3: TGTGCCAGCAGCTCACAGGGGATAACCGGGGAGCTGTTTTTT.